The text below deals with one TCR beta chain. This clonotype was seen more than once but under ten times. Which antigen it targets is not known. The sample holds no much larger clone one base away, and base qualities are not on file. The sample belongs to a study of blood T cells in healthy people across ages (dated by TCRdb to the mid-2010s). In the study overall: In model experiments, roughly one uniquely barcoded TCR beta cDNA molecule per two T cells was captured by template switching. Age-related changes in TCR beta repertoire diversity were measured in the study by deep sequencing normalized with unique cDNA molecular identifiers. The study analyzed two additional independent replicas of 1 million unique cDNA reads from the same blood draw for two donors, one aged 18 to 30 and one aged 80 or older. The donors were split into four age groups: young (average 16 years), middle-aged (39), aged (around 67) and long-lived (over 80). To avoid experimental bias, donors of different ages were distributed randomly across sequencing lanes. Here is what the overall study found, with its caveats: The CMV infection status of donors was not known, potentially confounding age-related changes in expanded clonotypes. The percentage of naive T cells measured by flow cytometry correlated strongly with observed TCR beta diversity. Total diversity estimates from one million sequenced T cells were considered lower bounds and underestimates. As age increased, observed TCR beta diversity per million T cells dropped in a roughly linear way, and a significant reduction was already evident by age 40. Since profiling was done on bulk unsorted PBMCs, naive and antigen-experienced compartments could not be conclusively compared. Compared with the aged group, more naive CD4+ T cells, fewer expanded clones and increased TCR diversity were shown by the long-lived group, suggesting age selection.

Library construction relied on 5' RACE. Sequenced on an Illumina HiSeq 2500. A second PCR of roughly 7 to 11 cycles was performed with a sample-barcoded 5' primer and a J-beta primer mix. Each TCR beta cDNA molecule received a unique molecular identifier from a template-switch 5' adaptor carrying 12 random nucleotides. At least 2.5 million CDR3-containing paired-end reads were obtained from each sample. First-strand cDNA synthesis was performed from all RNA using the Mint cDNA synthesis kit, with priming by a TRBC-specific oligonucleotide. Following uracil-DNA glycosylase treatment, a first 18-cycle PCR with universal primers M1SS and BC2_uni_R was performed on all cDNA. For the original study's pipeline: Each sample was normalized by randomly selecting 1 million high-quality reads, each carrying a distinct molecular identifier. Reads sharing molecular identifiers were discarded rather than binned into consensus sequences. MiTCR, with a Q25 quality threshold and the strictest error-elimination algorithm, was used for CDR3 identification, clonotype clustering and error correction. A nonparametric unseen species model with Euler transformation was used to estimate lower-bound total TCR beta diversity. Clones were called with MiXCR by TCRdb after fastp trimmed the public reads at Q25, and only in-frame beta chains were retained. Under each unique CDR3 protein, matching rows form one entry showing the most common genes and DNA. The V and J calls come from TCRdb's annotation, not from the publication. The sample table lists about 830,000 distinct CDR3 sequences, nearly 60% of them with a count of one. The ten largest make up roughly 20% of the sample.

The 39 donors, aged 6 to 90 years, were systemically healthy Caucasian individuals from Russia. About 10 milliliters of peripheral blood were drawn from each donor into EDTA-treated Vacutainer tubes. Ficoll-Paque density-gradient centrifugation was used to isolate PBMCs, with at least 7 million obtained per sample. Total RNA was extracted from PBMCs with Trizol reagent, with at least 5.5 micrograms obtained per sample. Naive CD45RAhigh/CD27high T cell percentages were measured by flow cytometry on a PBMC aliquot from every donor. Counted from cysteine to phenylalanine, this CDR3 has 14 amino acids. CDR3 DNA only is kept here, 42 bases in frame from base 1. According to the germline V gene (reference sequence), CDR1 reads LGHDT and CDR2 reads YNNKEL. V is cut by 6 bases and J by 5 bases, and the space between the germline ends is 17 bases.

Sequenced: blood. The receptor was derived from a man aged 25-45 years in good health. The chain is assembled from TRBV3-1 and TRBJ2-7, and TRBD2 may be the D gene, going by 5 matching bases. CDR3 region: CASSTTIEGHEQYF. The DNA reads TGTGCCAGCAGTACCACAATCGAGGGCCACGAGCAGTACTTC.